This entry lists 17 T cell receptor beta chains sequenced from one sample in a study of blood T cell repertoires in COVID-19. Only in-frame clones appear in the TCRdb table, and some are missing; sequencing was by immunoSEQ multiplex PCR. The profile shows 90,000 to 130,000 clones, around nine tenths of them singletons. Sequencing used peripheral blood. Receptor source: a woman between 45 and 60 years old with acute or convalescent COVID-19.

This chain uses TRBV18 with TRBJ1-5, with D possibly matching TRBD1 (5 bases). V gave up 5 bases and J gave up 4 bases, with 15 bases separating them. Germline V gene data show CDR1 as KGHSH and CDR2 as LQKENI. The CDR3 covers 15 residues. The CDR3 loop reads CASSAGPNLNQPQHF. The CDR3 DNA follows: TGTGCCAGCTCAGCGGGACCTAACCTAAATCAGCCCCAGCATTTT.

This clone occurred once. V and J are TRBV11-2 and TRBJ1-6; 10 bases are shared with TRBD1. From germline, CDR1 is SGHAT and CDR2 FQNNGV. Trimming cost V 1 base and J 6 bases; bases outside gene matches: 6. This CDR3 comprises 17 residues. CDR3 protein: CASSLGGQGGINSPLHF. CDR3 DNA sequence: TGTGCCAGCAGCTTAGGCGGACAGGGGGGGATTAATTCACCCCTCCACTTT.

This chain uses TRBV10-2 with TRBJ2-3, with 9 bases that match TRBD1. The CDR3 spans 15 residues. The junction had 4 bases not matched to a gene; V was cut back by 6 bases and J by 0 bases. From germline, CDR1 is WSHSY and CDR2 SAAADI. For the CDR3, the DNA is TGCGCCAGCAGGGACAGGGGAACGAGCACAGATACGCAGTATTTT. This gives the protein CASRDRGTSTDTQYF.

The chain joins TRBV11-2 to TRBJ1-1; TRBD1 matches 9 bases. Germline CDR1 is SGHAT and CDR2 is FQNNGV. The CDR3 totals 16 residues. Trimming took 3 bases from V and 1 from J; bases not matched to a gene: 6. The CDR3 reads CASSFGQGPKNTEAFF. The CDR3 DNA reads as TGTGCCAGCAGCTTCGGACAGGGGCCCAAGAACACTGAAGCTTTCTTT.

J is TRBJ1-3 and V is TRBV5-4; 7 bases line up with TRBD1. Germline V gene data show CDR1 as SGHNT and CDR2 as YYREEE (reference sequence). The CDR3 has 15 amino acids. Trimming cost V 4 bases and J 4 bases; bases outside gene matches: 8. In nucleotides, the CDR3 is TGTGCCAGCAGCCCCGCGGCGGGACAGGGAAACACCATATATTTT. Its protein is CASSPAAGQGNTIYF. Looking up the rest from reference TRBV5-4 and TRBJ1-3 gives the full variable domain: ETGVTQSPTHLIKTRGQQVTLRCSSQSGHNTVSWYQQALGQGPQFIFQYYREEENGRGNFPPRFSGLQFPNYSSELNVNALELDDSALYLCASSPAAGQGNTIYFGEGSWLTVV.

The chain links TRBV6-5 to TRBJ2-7, with 12 bases fitting TRBD2. This CDR3 is 16 amino acids long. From germline, CDR1 is MNHEY and CDR2 SVGAGI. Losses at the gene ends were 4 bases for V and 1 base for J; bases not matched to a gene: 5. Written as DNA, the CDR3 is TGTGCCAGCAGTTCCCAGACTAGCGGGAGATCCTACGAGCAGTACTTC. Translated, it gives CASSSQTSGRSYEQYF.

V is TRBV9 and J is TRBJ2-6; D uncertain. CDR1 is SGDLS, CDR2 YYNGEE, per germline. Trimming took 3 bases from V and 0 from J, leaving 7 bases between them. CDR3 length: 15 amino acids. The CDR3: CASSAQASGANVLTF. The CDR3 DNA reads TGTGCCAGCAGCGCCCAGGCCTCTGGGGCCAACGTCCTGACTTTC.

The V call is TRBV5-1, the J call TRBJ2-1; D not certain. Germline-derived CDR1 and CDR2 are SGHRS and YFSETQ. This CDR3 spans 14 amino acids. V shed 0 bases and J shed 4 bases, with 8 bases lying between them. Here the CDR3 DNA reads TGCGCCAGCAGCTTGGACGGGTTTTACAATGAGCAGTTCTTC. Protein: CASSLDGFYNEQFF.

This clone was found once. The rearrangement uses TRBV28 and TRBJ1-2, with 12 bases identical to TRBD1. Germline V gene data show CDR1 as MDHEN and CDR2 as SYDVKM. J lost 2 bases, V lost 3 bases, and 10 bases had no gene match. The CDR3 extends over 18 amino acids. The CDR3 DNA reads as TGTGCCAGCAGTTTTGGTACCGGGACAGGGGGCTCAAACTATGGCTACACCTTC. Amino acids: CASSFGTGTGGSNYGYTF.

This clone has a handful of counts. The V and J genes are TRBV6-5 and TRBJ2-7; TRBD2 aligns across 7 bases. The CDR3 is 14 amino acids. Unmatched junction bases numbered 5, after V lost 6 bases and J lost 0 bases. CDR1 MNHEY and CDR2 SVGAGI come from the germline V gene. Here the CDR3 reads CASRGGGLSYEQYF. CDR3 nucleotides: TGTGCCAGCAGGGGGGGAGGGCTCTCCTACGAGCAGTACTTC.

V gene TRBV29-1 combines with J gene TRBJ1-2, with TRBD1 matching 8 bases. In germline, CDR1 is SQVTM, CDR2 ANQGSEA. V was pared by 6 bases and J by 8 bases, with 5 bases of the junction left unmatched. CDR3 length equals 11 residues. CDR3 protein: CSVSDRAGYTF. CDR3 nucleotide sequence: TGCAGCGTCTCGGACAGGGCGGGCTACACCTTC.

The chain uses TRBV10-3 and TRBJ1-1, with 7 bases lining up with TRBD1. Trimming cost V 2 bases and J 7 bases; bases outside gene matches: 4. In germline, CDR1 is ENHRY, CDR2 SYGVKD. The CDR3 is made up of 13 amino acids. CDR3 protein: CAISEVPGGEAFF. The DNA of the CDR3 is TGTGCCATCAGTGAGGTGCCAGGGGGTGAAGCTTTCTTT.

As regards this clone: At one end, the junction sequence differs from germline, possibly due to a read error. CDR3 sequence: CASTGTGGKQPQHF. In DNA form, the CDR3 reads TGTGCCAGCACGGGGACAGGGGGCAAACAGCCCCAGCATTTT. The chain employs TRBV28 and TRBJ1-5; 12 positions agree with TRBD1. CDR3 length equals 14 residues. CDR1 is MDHEN and CDR2 is SYDVKM in the germline V gene.

This clone was found once. The rearrangement joins TRBV5-1 to TRBJ2-7, with 9 nucleotides matching TRBD1. Per the germline V gene, CDR1 is SGHRS and CDR2 is YFSETQ. CDR3 length: 14 amino acids. V trimming: 4 bases; J trimming: 6 bases; junction bases outside the gene matches: 8. The CDR3 loop is CASSPGTGWGEQYF. The CDR3 DNA is TGCGCCAGCAGCCCAGGGACAGGGTGGGGCGAGCAGTACTTC.

The chain uses TRBV25-1 and TRBJ2-1; 14 bases are shared with TRBD2. Trimming cost V 7 bases and J 6 bases; bases outside gene matches: 5. CDR1 is MGHDK, CDR2 SYGVNS, per germline. The CDR3 sequence is 15 residues long. The CDR3 sequence: CASTPTSGRANEQFF. The CDR3 DNA follows: TGTGCCAGCACCCCGACTAGCGGGAGGGCCAATGAGCAGTTCTTC.

The J gene is TRBJ2-1, the V gene TRBV5-1; 9 bases agree with TRBD1. V was pared by 7 bases and J by 7 bases, with 12 bases of the junction left unmatched. The CDR3 runs 15 residues. Germline V lookup: CDR1 SGHRS, CDR2 YFSETQ. In nucleotides, the CDR3 is TGCGCCAGCTCCCACAGCGGGGACAGGGTAAATGAGCAGTTCTTC. It translates to CASSHSGDRVNEQFF.

V is TRBV18 and J is TRBJ2-7, with a weak D call TRBD1 (6 bases). The CDR3 has 14 amino acids. V gave up 6 bases and J gave up 1 base, with 13 bases separating them. From germline, CDR1 is KGHSH and CDR2 LQKENI. Here the CDR3 reads CASSDQGGSYEQYF. For the CDR3, the DNA is TGTGCCAGCTCGGACCAAGGGGGTTCCTACGAGCAGTACTTC. The full variable domain, in which reference TRBV18 and TRBJ2-7 provide the parts outside the CDR3, is NAGVMQNPRHLVRRRGQEARLRCSPMKGHSHVYWYRQLPEEGLKFMVYLQKENIIDESGMPKERFSAEFPKEGPSILRIQQVVRGDSAAYFCASSDQGGSYEQYFGPGTRLTVT.